These 20 T cell receptor beta chains were all obtained from the same sample, sequenced in a study of diagnostic markers for celiac disease. TCRdb derives one entry per CDR3 protein from the reads, leaving out DNA. The sample is made up of under 1,400 distinct CDR3 sequences, and the top ten hold about 11% of it. Sequences were obtained from either unsorted cells or a sorted T cell fraction (not recorded which). The receptors originated from a human donor.

This clonotype is classed as large by frequency. The V call is TRBV10-3, the J call TRBJ1-2. Germline CDR1 and CDR2: ENHRY and SYGVKD. The CDR3 spans 16 residues. The CDR3 here is CAISESSEDLGYGYTF.

This clonotype is identified as medium-sized from frequency. The rearrangement links TRBV29-1 to TRBJ2-5; lacking DNA, the TRBD1 call made by TCRdb goes unchecked. This CDR3 region has 17 residues. The germline V gene has CDR1 SQVTM and CDR2 ANQGSEA. CDR3 protein: CSVPPSPSRGRQETQYF. The full variable domain, with the rest looked up from reference TRBV29-1 and TRBJ2-5, is SAVISQKPSRDICQRGTSLTIQCQVDSQVTMMFWYRQQPGQSLTLIATANQGSEATYESGFVIDKFPISRPNLTFSTLTVSNMSPEDSSIYLCSVPPSPSRGRQETQYFGPGTRLLVL.

According to its frequency, this clonotype is medium-sized. The chain recombines TRBV30 with TRBJ2-3; TCRdb lists TRBD1, though no DNA is available to test this call. The germline V gene has CDR1 GTSNPN and CDR2 SVGIG (reference sequence). This CDR3 region has 15 residues. The CDR3 is CAWSNYGTGEDTQYF.

The chain couples TRBV7-6 to TRBJ2-3; as DNA is missing, the TRBD1 call by TCRdb cannot be tested. In germline, CDR1 is SGHVS, CDR2 FNYEAQ. The CDR3 length is 17 residues. CDR3: CASSLASPGSWADTQYF.

Measured by frequency, this clonotype is medium-sized (0.01 to 0.1%). The chain combines TRBV25-1 with TRBJ2-3; TCRdb selects TRBD1, and the lack of DNA leaves this call unchecked. CDR1 MGHDK and CDR2 SYGVNS come from the germline V gene. The CDR3 has 16 residues. The CDR3 protein is CASSEAAGISTDTQYF. The whole variable domain, filled in from reference TRBV25-1 and TRBJ2-3, reads EADIYQTPRYLVIGTGKKITLECSQTMGHDKMYWYQQDPGMELHLIHYSYGVNSTEKGDLSSESTVSRIRTEHFPLTLESARPSHTSQYLCASSEAAGISTDTQYFGPGTRLTVL.

By frequency, this clonotype registers medium-sized. The rearrangement uses TRBV28 and TRBJ2-3; TCRdb lists TRBD2, though no DNA is available to test this call. This CDR3 is built from 17 residues. Germline CDR1 is MDHEN and CDR2 is SYDVKM. The CDR3 region is CASSRALTSGSSDTQYF.

This clonotype is medium-sized by frequency. V and J are TRBV2 and TRBJ1-5; TCRdb gives TRBD1 as the D gene, but with no DNA this cannot be confirmed. The CDR3 is 16 residues long. CDR1 is SNHLY and CDR2 is FYNNEI in the germline V gene. The CDR3 spells CASSESGYVSNQPQHF.

By frequency, this clonotype is medium-sized (0.01 to 0.1%). This chain links TRBV5-6 with TRBJ1-3; the D call of TRBD1 rests on TCRdb alone, since no DNA is present to check it. Germline lookup yields CDR1 SGHDT and CDR2 YYEEEE. CDR3 size: 14 residues. The CDR3 spells CASSLWGPGNTIYF.

Frequency places this clonotype as medium-sized. The chain joins TRBV6-5 to TRBJ1-6. Per the germline V gene, CDR1 is MNHEY and CDR2 is SVGAGI. This CDR3 is 17 amino acids long. The CDR3 protein is CASSNRPLGMYNSPLHF.

The chain recombines TRBV5-5 with TRBJ2-3; with no DNA, the TCRdb D assignment of TRBD2 cannot be verified. The CDR3 has 15 residues. In germline, CDR1 is SGHKS, CDR2 YYEKEE (reference sequence). The CDR3 protein is CASSTGLAGGDTQYF. Based on the CDR3 plus reference TRBV5-5 and TRBJ2-3, the full variable domain is DAGVTQSPTHLIKTRGQQVTLRCSPISGHKSVSWYQQVLGQGPQFIFQYYEKEERGRGNFPDRFSARQFPNYSSELNVNALLLGDSALYLCASSTGLAGGDTQYFGPGTRLTVL.

This clonotype is medium-sized by frequency. The chain employs TRBV27 and TRBJ2-1; TCRdb outputs TRBD1, but without DNA this stays unchecked. Germline CDR1 reads MNHEY; CDR2 reads SMNVEV (reference sequence). The CDR3 sequence is 14 residues long. This chain's CDR3 is CASSSRGPGNEQFF.

This sequence joins TRBV29-1 and TRBJ2-1; there is no DNA to check the TCRdb D call of TRBD2. The CDR3 has 19 residues. Per the germline V gene, CDR1 is SQVTM and CDR2 is ANQGSEA. CDR3 amino acids: CSVEDWTSGGAVSSDEQFF.

This chain uses TRBV6-5 with TRBJ2-6; TCRdb returns TRBD1, unconfirmable since there is no DNA. The germline CDR1 and CDR2 sequences are MNHEY and SVGAGI. The CDR3 length is 18 residues. CDR3 region: CASSSPPGTLSGANVLTF.

The V call is TRBV18, the J call TRBJ1-2; the TRBD1 assignment by TCRdb is unverifiable without DNA. The CDR3 extends over 15 amino acids. Germline V gene data show CDR1 as KGHSH and CDR2 as LQKENI. CDR3 protein: CASSEVGVMGYGYTF.

The chain combines TRBV20-1 with TRBJ1-6; TCRdb designates TRBD1, a call that cannot be tested without DNA. Germline CDR1 DFQATT, CDR2 SNEGSKA (reference sequence). The CDR3 has 17 residues. CDR3 sequence: CSARAFPGETFNSPLHF.

This clonotype is called medium-sized based on its frequency. The V call is TRBV5-1, the J call TRBJ1-1; there is no DNA to check the TCRdb D call of TRBD1. Germline CDR1 reads SGHRS; CDR2 reads YFSETQ. CDR3 length equals 16 residues. This CDR3 is CASSLWGREADTEAFF.

The chain combines TRBV30 with TRBJ2-5. The CDR3 covers 11 residues. CDR1 and CDR2 (germline): GTSNPN, SVGIG (reference sequence). CDR3 sequence reads: CAWSLGETQYF.

This clonotype registers medium-sized by frequency. CDR3 loop: CASARGLSSGELFF. This rearrangement joins TRBV28 to TRBJ2-2. Looked up from germline, CDR1 is MDHEN and CDR2 is SYDVKM. CDR3 length: 14 residues.

Its frequency marks this clonotype as medium-sized (0.01 to 0.1%). The CDR3 spells CASSLTGSSYNEQFF. The chain employs TRBV7-7 and TRBJ2-1; TCRdb indicates TRBD1, and absent DNA this call remains unverified. The CDR3 totals 15 residues. The germline CDR1 and CDR2 sequences are SSHAT and FNYEAQ (reference sequence).

Considering frequency, this clonotype is large. The V call is TRBV6-6, the J call TRBJ2-7. The V gene's germline CDR1 is MNHNY and CDR2 SVGAGI (reference sequence). The CDR3 extends over 12 amino acids. This CDR3 reads CASSYDSYEQYF.